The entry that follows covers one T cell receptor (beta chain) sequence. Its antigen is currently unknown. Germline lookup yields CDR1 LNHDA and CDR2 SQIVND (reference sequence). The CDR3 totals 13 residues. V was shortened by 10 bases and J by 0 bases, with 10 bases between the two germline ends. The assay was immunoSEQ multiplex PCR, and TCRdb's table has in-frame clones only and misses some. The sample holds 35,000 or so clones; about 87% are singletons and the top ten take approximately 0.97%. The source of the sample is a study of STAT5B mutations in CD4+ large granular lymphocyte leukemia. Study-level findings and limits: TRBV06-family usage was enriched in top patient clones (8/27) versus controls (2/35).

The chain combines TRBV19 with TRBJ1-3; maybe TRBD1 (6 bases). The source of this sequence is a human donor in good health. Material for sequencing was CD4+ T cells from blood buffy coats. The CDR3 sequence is CAKKGGSGNTIYF. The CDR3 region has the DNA TGTGCCAAAAAGGGGGGCTCTGGAAACACCATATATTTT.